Sequencing of this T cell receptor (beta chain) was carried out in a study of shared clonotypes between healthy human individuals. Study as a whole: Donors consisted of a couple of women and a few men between 18 and 49. Overall study results and limits: Expectations were that clonotype sharing among donors would be affected by sequencing depth.

Libraries were prepared by immunoSEQ multiplex PCR; TCRdb keeps only in-frame clonotypes and omits some of them. This table holds about 490,000 clones, 60% to 85% found once. V lost 3 bases and J lost 5, with 14 bases in between. Germline CDR1 LNHDA, CDR2 SQIVND (reference sequence). This CDR3 region has 14 residues. A note on this clone: Its target is not known.

Material: PBMCs. The receptor was isolated from a woman aged 35 to 49 in good health. Some clones in this sample may be carry-over from other donors' samples. V is TRBV19 and J is TRBJ2-7, with D maybe TRBD2 (5 bases). CDR3 sequence reads: CASSISSGINEQYF. Here the CDR3 DNA reads TGTGCCAGTAGTATCTCTTCGGGGATCAACGAGCAGTACTTC.